These 21 T cell receptor beta chains were sequenced from one sample in a study of blood T cell repertoires in COVID-19 (TCRdb year 2020). The method was the immunoSEQ multiplex PCR assay. Entries here come from immuneACCESS through TCRdb and include only in-frame sequences with V and J called. Some clones fail to appear in such tables; in the studies checked, an unresolved V gene covers under half of the shortfall, and the cause of the remainder is unknown. This sample lists about 240,000 clones; 82% were detected once. Of the sample, approximately 4.5% is held by the ten largest clones. The sequenced material came from peripheral blood. These receptors were collected from a woman in her seventies with acute or convalescent COVID-19.

V gene TRBV27 combines with J gene TRBJ1-2; 9 positions agree with TRBD1. With 9 bases clipped from V and 4 bases from J, the junction kept 3 bases outside the gene matches. Germline values: CDR1 MNHEY, CDR2 SMNVEV (reference sequence). CDR3 length: 12 residues. The DNA of the CDR3 is TGTGCCAGTGCGACAGGGGGCTATGGCTACACCTTC. Its translation: CASATGGYGYTF.

The CDR3 DNA is TGTGCCAGCAGCCGGACGACAGGGGGCAATCAGCCCCAGCATTTT. Amino acids: CASSRTTGGNQPQHF. The chain uses TRBV27 and TRBJ1-5; TRBD1 agrees at 8 bases. Losses at the gene ends were 6 bases for V and 2 bases for J; bases not matched to a gene: 6. CDR1 is MNHEY and CDR2 is SMNVEV in the germline V gene (reference sequence). This CDR3 has 15 residues.

This chain connects TRBV19 to TRBJ2-5; D is ambiguous. This CDR3 has 14 amino acids. The germline V and J ends were trimmed by 3 bases and 1 base, with 9 bases remaining between them. CDR1 and CDR2 (germline): LNHDA, SQIVND (reference sequence). Here the CDR3 reads CASSIFGGQETQYF. The CDR3 DNA reads as TGTGCCAGTAGTATTTTTGGCGGCCAAGAGACCCAGTACTTC.

This clone has a handful of counts. The CDR3 region is CASSYRQGNEKLFF. In DNA, the CDR3 is TGTGCCAGCAGTTACCGACAGGGGAATGAAAAACTGTTTTTT. The rearrangement joins TRBV6-5 to TRBJ1-4; TRBD1 aligns across 8 bases. The CDR3 length is 14 residues. Unmatched junction bases numbered 1, after V lost 2 bases and J lost 5 bases. The germline V gene has CDR1 MNHEY and CDR2 SVGAGI.

The chain has TRBV28 and TRBJ1-6; possibly TRBD1 for D (6 bases). Germline assignment: CDR1 MDHEN and CDR2 SYDVKM. V was cut by 6 bases and J by 8 bases, with 14 bases left in between. The CDR3 spans 14 residues. The CDR3 is CASRKQGNHSPLHF. The DNA of the CDR3 is TGTGCCAGCAGAAAACAGGGTAATCATTCACCCCTCCACTTT.

The CDR3 nucleotides read TGTGCCAGCAGCCAAGGCGGCCAGGGGGCCGGCTACACCTTC. Amino acids: CASSQGGQGAGYTF. V gene TRBV3-1 (or the pseudogene TRBV3-2) combines with J gene TRBJ1-2, with 8 bases lining up with TRBD1. The CDR3 is 14 residues long. Germline-derived CDR1 and CDR2 are LGHDT and YNNKEL (reference sequence). The ends lost 1 base at V and 8 bases at J; junction bases unmatched: 6.

The rearrangement joins TRBV5-1 to TRBJ2-3; 9 bases align to TRBD1. From germline, CDR1 is SGHRS and CDR2 YFSETQ. The CDR3 extends over 16 amino acids. Losses at the gene ends were 0 bases for V and 2 bases for J; bases not matched to a gene: 4. CDR3 amino acids: CASSLGRTGATDTQYF. Here the CDR3 DNA reads TGCGCCAGCAGCTTGGGCAGGACAGGGGCCACAGATACGCAGTATTTT.

As for this clone: Other nucleotide sequences in the sample specify the same CDR3. This chain uses TRBV9 with TRBJ1-6, with 8 bases matching TRBD1. V trimming: 4 bases; J trimming: 7 bases; junction bases outside the gene matches: 4. CDR1 and CDR2 (germline): SGDLS, YYNGEE. CDR3 length: 14 residues. The DNA of the CDR3 is TGTGCCAGCAGCCCCCGACAGGGGAATTCACCCCTCCACTTT. Protein sequence: CASSPRQGNSPLHF. The complete variable domain, with remaining parts taken from reference TRBV9 and TRBJ1-6, reads DSGVTQTPKHLITATGQRVTLRCSPRSGDLSVYWYQQSLDQGLQFLIQYYNGEERAKGNILERFSAQQFPDLHSELNLSSLELGDSALYFCASSPRQGNSPLHFGNGTRLTVT.

The chain carries TRBV10-3 and TRBJ1-2; no firm D call. This CDR3 has 13 residues. Germline V gene sequence: CDR1 ENHRY, CDR2 SYGVKD. V was trimmed by 6 bases and J by 0 bases, leaving 8 bases between them. CDR3 loop: CAISRNSNYGYTF. The CDR3 coding sequence is TGTGCCATCAGCAGGAACTCTAACTATGGCTACACCTTC.

This clone was observed a handful of times. The chain has TRBV12-3 or TRBV12-4 and TRBJ1-1, with D perhaps TRBD1 (6 bases). V lost 4 bases and J 4 bases, leaving 10 bases between the germline ends. The length of the CDR3 is 13 residues. The CDR3: CASSSRGSTEAFF. CDR3 DNA: TGTGCCAGCAGTTCCAGGGGATCCACTGAAGCTTTCTTT.

V usage is TRBV5-1 and J usage is TRBJ2-3; 8 bases match TRBD1. V dropped 1 base and J dropped 7; count of bases not matched to a gene: 5. The germline V gene encodes CDR1 SGHRS and CDR2 YFSETQ. The CDR3 has 14 amino acids. Written as DNA, the CDR3 is TGCGCCAGCAGCTTGTTGACAGGGGAAAATACGCAGTATTTT. Its translation: CASSLLTGENTQYF.

The chain links TRBV3-1 (or the pseudogene TRBV3-2) to TRBJ2-2; D is perhaps TRBD2 (5 bases). CDR3 length: 13 residues. Per germline, CDR1 LGHDT and CDR2 YNNKEL (reference sequence). V dropped 1 base and J dropped 6 bases, with 6 bases sitting between them. The CDR3 sequence is CASSQVRAGELFF. The CDR3 DNA follows: TGTGCCAGCAGCCAAGTGAGGGCCGGGGAGCTGTTTTTT.

The chain combines TRBV28 with TRBJ1-2, with D perhaps TRBD1 (6 bases). V was trimmed by 1 base and J by 6 bases, leaving 12 bases between them. Germline V gene lookup returns CDR1 MDHEN and CDR2 SYDVKM. There are 14 residues in the CDR3. The CDR3 is CASSLYGQTHGYTF. CDR3 coding DNA: TGTGCCAGCAGTTTATATGGACAGACCCATGGCTACACCTTC.

This clone was counted a single time. The chain couples TRBV12-3 or TRBV12-4 to TRBJ2-5, with D unclear. The germline V and J ends were trimmed by 6 bases and 7 bases, with 15 bases remaining between them. The CDR3 extends over 13 amino acids. The CDR3 reads CASSRDIMGTQYF. In nucleotides, the CDR3 is TGTGCCAGCAGCCGTGACATAATGGGGACCCAGTACTTC.

This sequence joins TRBV10-2 and TRBJ1-6; D unclear. The CDR3 totals 15 residues. Trimming removed 4 bases at V and 0 bases at J, with 7 bases between. Germline values: CDR1 WSHSY, CDR2 SAAADI. DNA of the CDR3: TGCGCCAGCAGTGTACAGAGCTCCTATAATTCACCCCTCCACTTT. This codes for CASSVQSSYNSPLHF.

The chain joins TRBV5-6 to TRBJ1-1; D ambiguous. The length of the CDR3 is 13 residues. With 4 bases removed from V and 4 bases from J, the gap between germline ends came to 11 bases. The germline gives CDR1 SGHDT, CDR2 YYEEEE. CDR3 bases: TGTGCCAGCAGCCACGAGGGAGTCACTGAAGCTTTCTTT. This sequence encodes CASSHEGVTEAFF.

The sample holds one count of this clone. The chain recombines TRBV4-2 with TRBJ1-1; tentatively, D is TRBD1 (6 bases). The V end was cut by 4 bases, the J end by 0 bases, with 15 bases between. Germline CDR1 and CDR2: LGHNA and YNFKEQ. CDR3 size: 16 residues. CDR3 coding DNA: TGTGCCAGCAGCCCACCCCGGGGACAAGTGAACACTGAAGCTTTCTTT. Translated: CASSPPRGQVNTEAFF.

The chain joins TRBV7-2 to TRBJ2-4; 7 positions match TRBD1. The germline CDR1 and CDR2 sequences are SGHTA and FQGNSA. The ends lost 8 bases at V and 1 base at J; junction bases unmatched: 5. This CDR3 region has 14 residues. CDR3 in amino acids: CASGEQGAKNIQYF. The CDR3 DNA is TGTGCCAGCGGAGAACAGGGGGCCAAAAACATTCAGTACTTC.

The chain recombines TRBV5-1 with TRBJ2-7, with 7 bases identical to TRBD2. CDR1 and CDR2 from the germline V gene are SGHRS and YFSETQ. After removal of 0 bases from V and 1 base from J, the junction contained 7 bases not matched to a gene. The CDR3 runs to 16 residues. CDR3 amino acids: CASSLAPGGGSYEQYF. In DNA, the CDR3 is TGCGCCAGCAGCTTGGCTCCCGGCGGGGGATCCTACGAGCAGTACTTC.

The chain combines TRBV27 with TRBJ2-7; 7 bases fit TRBD2. Germline CDR1 and CDR2: MNHEY and SMNVEV (reference sequence). V shed 5 bases and J 3 bases; nucleotides not matched to a gene: 4. The CDR3 loop spans 13 amino acids. CDR3: CASSKRGSYEQYF. CDR3 in DNA: TGTGCCAGCAGTAAGCGGGGAAGCTACGAGCAGTACTTC.

The rearrangement joins TRBV12-5 to TRBJ1-6; 8 bases map to TRBD1. Trimming removed 7 bases from V and 5 bases from J; junction bases left unmatched: 4. The germline V gene encodes CDR1 LGHNT and CDR2 FRNRAP. This CDR3 spans 14 amino acids. This chain's CDR3 is CASDPDRDNSPLHF. CDR3 bases: TGTGCTAGTGACCCGGACAGGGATAATTCACCCCTCCACTTT.